The 24 T cell receptor beta chains below all came from one sample that was sequenced in a study of blood T cell repertoires in COVID-19. Here immunoSEQ multiplex PCR was the method, and the copy in TCRdb shows in-frame clones only, minus some. The sample includes about 180,000 clones, almost 80% of them seen just once. Input material: peripheral blood. Every receptor here comes from a woman between 65 and 79 years old with acute or convalescent COVID-19.

The rearrangement joins TRBV9 to TRBJ2-7, with 8 positions matching TRBD1. Germline lookup yields CDR1 SGDLS and CDR2 YYNGEE. V lost 7 bases and J lost 3; bases outside the gene matches: 6. This CDR3 is built from 13 residues. The CDR3 spells CASYGGQGYEQYF. As DNA, the CDR3 is TGTGCCAGCTACGGTGGACAGGGCTACGAGCAGTACTTC. The full variable domain, in which reference TRBV9 and TRBJ2-7 provide the parts outside the CDR3, is DSGVTQTPKHLITATGQRVTLRCSPRSGDLSVYWYQQSLDQGLQFLIQYYNGEERAKGNILERFSAQQFPDLHSELNLSSLELGDSALYFCASYGGQGYEQYFGPGTRLTVT.

The rearrangement uses TRBV29-1 and TRBJ1-3; tentative D call: TRBD1 (6 bases). This CDR3 is built from 17 residues. Trimming took 0 bases from V and 4 from J, leaving 19 bases between them. The germline gives CDR1 SQVTM, CDR2 ANQGSEA. The CDR3 sequence is CSVEDPVGTPGGNTIYF. The CDR3 nucleotides read TGCAGCGTTGAAGATCCAGTGGGGACACCGGGGGGAAACACCATATATTTT.

This sequence joins TRBV30 and TRBJ2-3; TRBD1 matches at 7 bases. Germline V gene lookup returns CDR1 GTSNPN and CDR2 SVGIG (reference sequence). Unmatched junction bases numbered 24, after V lost 7 bases and J lost 5 bases. The CDR3 extends over 18 amino acids. The CDR3 sequence: CAFRDRADPGPSRDTQYF. The CDR3 nucleotides read TGTGCCTTCCGGGACAGAGCGGATCCGGGCCCTAGTAGAGATACGCAGTATTTT.

The V and J genes are TRBV20-1 and TRBJ2-7, with D perhaps TRBD2 (6 bases). V was shortened by 3 bases and J by 2 bases, with 17 bases between the two germline ends. The CDR3 spans 15 residues. Germline V lookup: CDR1 DFQATT, CDR2 SNEGSKA (reference sequence). The CDR3 protein is CSASAAGTWTYEQYF. In DNA, the CDR3 is TGCAGTGCTAGTGCAGCCGGGACTTGGACCTACGAGCAGTACTTC.

There are a few counts of this clone. The rearrangement joins TRBV2 to TRBJ2-7, with a weak D call TRBD1 (8 bases). This CDR3 has 14 amino acids. Trimming left V 4 bases short and J 2 bases short, with 12 bases between. The germline V gene has CDR1 SNHLY and CDR2 FYNNEI. The CDR3 DNA reads as TGTGCCAGCAGTGTACAGGGGGGGCCCTACGAGCAGTACTTC. Amino acids: CASSVQGGPYEQYF.

The count of this clone is one. Its ends do not fully match the called genes, so a read error is possible. The J gene is TRBJ2-7, the V gene TRBV18; TRBD2 agrees at 7 bases. This CDR3 has 15 residues. Per the germline V gene, CDR1 is KGHSH and CDR2 is LQKENI. Here the CDR3 DNA reads TGTGCCAGCTCCCCACCGGGGGGAGGGCCCCACGAGCAGTACTTC. Its translation: CASSPPGGGPHEQYF.

This clone was seen a single time. This chain connects TRBV19 to TRBJ1-2; possibly TRBD1 for D (5 bases). Trimming removed 2 bases from V and 6 bases from J, with 13 bases in between. The CDR3 runs 14 residues. The germline V gene encodes CDR1 LNHDA and CDR2 SQIVND (reference sequence). The CDR3 region is CASSIRGSPHGYTF. CDR3 nucleotide sequence: TGTGCCAGTAGTATACGGGGGAGCCCCCATGGCTACACCTTC.

The J gene is TRBJ2-5, the V gene TRBV3-1 (or the pseudogene TRBV3-2), with 7 bases aligning to TRBD2. The germline CDR1 and CDR2 sequences are LGHDT and YNNKEL (reference sequence). V shed 4 bases, J shed 5 bases, and the junction held 10 bases outside the gene matches. This CDR3 is 15 amino acids long. The CDR3 spells CASSPASVGGETQYF. The CDR3 DNA follows: TGTGCCAGCAGCCCCGCTAGCGTGGGGGGGGAGACCCAGTACTTC.

This clone was found a few times. The chain combines TRBV7-8 with TRBJ1-3; weak D call: TRBD1 (5 bases). CDR1 is SGHVS, CDR2 FQNEAQ, per germline. Trimming took off 4 bases at V and 0 bases at J, with 10 bases between the two ends. The CDR3 has 15 residues. Here the CDR3 reads CASSSYRFSGNTIYF. The CDR3 region has the DNA TGTGCCAGCAGCTCTTACAGGTTCTCTGGAAACACCATATATTTT.

The gene calls are TRBV11-3 and TRBJ2-1; D unclear. The germline CDR1 and CDR2 sequences are SGHNT and YENEEA. The CDR3 loop spans 13 amino acids. Trimming shortened V by 1 base and J by 5 bases, and 6 bases separated the two germline ends. CDR3 sequence (DNA): TGTGCCAGCAGCTTAGCTCGTAACAATGAGCAGTTCTTC. Its protein product is CASSLARNNEQFF.

The DNA for the CDR3 is TGCGCCAGCAGTGAGATCTTCGCGGATAATAATTCACCCCTCCACTTT. Protein: CASSEIFADNNSPLHF. This chain links TRBV10-2 with TRBJ1-6, with unresolved D. The CDR3 loop spans 16 amino acids. Germline V CDR1 and CDR2: WSHSY, SAAADI. The V gene lost 2 bases and the J gene lost 5 bases, with 13 bases spanning the gap.

J is TRBJ1-6 and V is TRBV3-1 (or the pseudogene TRBV3-2); D is undetermined. The CDR3 consists of 14 residues. Germline assignment: CDR1 LGHDT and CDR2 YNNKEL (reference sequence). Between the trimmed V and J ends, which lost 0 bases and 7 bases, there was a span of 7 bases. CDR3: CASSQDLLNSPLHF. CDR3 DNA: TGTGCCAGCAGCCAAGACTTGTTAAATTCACCCCTCCACTTT.

V is TRBV27 and J is TRBJ1-1; TRBD1 aligns across 9 bases. Germline trimming cut 6 bases from V and 3 bases from J; bases unmatched to any gene: 2. The length of the CDR3 is 13 residues. Germline loops: CDR1 MNHEY, CDR2 SMNVEV (reference sequence). The CDR3 coding sequence is TGTGCCAGCAGGCGGACAGGGGACACTGAAGCTTTCTTT. It is translated as CASRRTGDTEAFF.

In this sample, this clone turned up a few times. The same CDR3 also results from other DNA sequences found in this sample. V and J are TRBV5-1 and TRBJ1-4; 8 bases fit TRBD1. Unmatched junction bases numbered 3, after V lost 0 bases and J lost 8 bases. CDR3 length: 14 amino acids. The germline gives CDR1 SGHRS, CDR2 YFSETQ. The CDR3 coding sequence is TGCGCCAGCAGCTTGGACAGGGGGGACGAAAAACTGTTTTTT. Protein product: CASSLDRGDEKLFF.

This chain joins TRBV2 and TRBJ2-1, with D perhaps TRBD2 (5 bases). Germline-derived CDR1 and CDR2 are SNHLY and FYNNEI. CDR3 length: 14 amino acids. The V end lost 5 bases, the J end lost 3 bases, and 11 bases lay between the germline ends. The CDR3 here is CASSTVGLYNEQFF. CDR3 nucleotide sequence: TGTGCCAGCAGTACCGTAGGACTCTACAATGAGCAGTTCTTC.

The J gene is TRBJ2-7, the V gene TRBV19; 9 bases line up with TRBD2. CDR1 is LNHDA and CDR2 is SQIVND in the germline V gene (reference sequence). The V and J ends lost 4 bases and 2 bases, in that order; junction bases with no gene match: 3. This CDR3 comprises 14 residues. The CDR3 coding sequence is TGTGCCAGTAGTAACCTAGCGGGAACCTACGAGCAGTACTTC. It specifies CASSNLAGTYEQYF. Based on the CDR3 plus reference TRBV19 and TRBJ2-7, the full variable domain is DGGITQSPKYLFRKEGQNVTLSCEQNLNHDAMYWYRQDPGQGLRLIYYSQIVNDFQKGDIAEGYSVSREKKESFPLTVTSAQKNPTAFYLCASSNLAGTYEQYFGPGTRLTVT.

V gene TRBV6-5 combines with J gene TRBJ1-5; D gene unclear. V was trimmed by 7 bases and J by 4 bases, leaving 17 bases between them. Germline CDR1 reads MNHEY; CDR2 reads SVGAGI. The CDR3 runs to 15 residues. The CDR3 reads CASTPGRAENQPQHF. DNA of the CDR3: TGTGCCAGCACCCCCGGGAGGGCGGAGAATCAGCCCCAGCATTTT.

The chain recombines TRBV4-1 with TRBJ2-2; no reliable D call. The germline CDR1 and CDR2 sequences are MGHRA and YSYEKL. The CDR3 spans 17 residues. Trimming left V 0 bases short and J 3 bases short, with 14 bases between. CDR3 sequence reads: CASSQDLRGLDTGELFF. In DNA, the CDR3 is TGCGCCAGCAGCCAAGATCTCCGTGGCTTGGACACCGGGGAGCTGTTTTTT.

The rearrangement links TRBV6-5 to TRBJ2-1; 7 bases map to TRBD2. CDR1 and CDR2 (germline): MNHEY, SVGAGI. Trimming took 2 bases from V and 5 from J; bases not matched to a gene: 6. The CDR3 consists of 15 residues. For the CDR3, the DNA is TGTGCCAGCAGTTACGCCCTAGCGGCTAACAATGAGCAGTTCTTC. This encodes CASSYALAANNEQFF.

This clone was recorded only once. This chain joins TRBV6-6 and TRBJ2-3; 13 nucleotides match TRBD2. Germline V CDR1 and CDR2: MNHNY, SVGAGI (reference sequence). The CDR3 is 15 residues long. With V trimmed by 10 bases and J by 6 bases, 10 bases remained unmatched. This CDR3 is CATALWTSGSDTQYF. The CDR3 nucleotides are TGTGCCACCGCCCTATGGACTAGCGGGAGCGATACGCAGTATTTT.

The chain joins TRBV5-1 to TRBJ2-7; 10 bases align to TRBD2. CDR1 and CDR2 from the germline V gene are SGHRS and YFSETQ. V was pared by 5 bases and J by 3 bases, with 5 bases of the junction left unmatched. The length of the CDR3 is 14 residues. The CDR3 here is CASRLAGAFYEQYF. CDR3 nucleotide sequence: TGCGCCAGCAGGCTAGCGGGAGCTTTCTACGAGCAGTACTTC. The variable domain in full, completed from reference TRBV5-1 and TRBJ2-7, reads KAGVTQTPRYLIKTRGQQVTLSCSPISGHRSVSWYQQTPGQGLQFLFEYFSETQRNKGNFPGRFSGRQFSNSRSEMNVSTLELGDSALYLCASRLAGAFYEQYFGPGTRLTVT.

The chain has TRBV3-1 (or the pseudogene TRBV3-2) and TRBJ1-5; D gene uncertain. The CDR3 contains 12 residues. The V end lost 3 bases, the J end lost 9 bases, and 9 bases lay between the germline ends. Per germline, CDR1 LGHDT and CDR2 YNNKEL (reference sequence). The CDR3 DNA is TGTGCCAGCAGCCAGGGCCCATCGCCCCAGCATTTT. It is translated as CASSQGPSPQHF.

The V and J genes are TRBV20-1 and TRBJ1-5, with 8 bases aligning to TRBD1. The V and J ends lost 3 bases and 7 bases, in that order; junction bases with no gene match: 5. This CDR3 contains 13 residues. CDR1 DFQATT and CDR2 SNEGSKA come from the germline V gene (reference sequence). Written as DNA, the CDR3 is TGCAGTGCTAGTCCAGGGGGCGAGCAGCCCCAGCATTTT. It specifies CSASPGGEQPQHF.

The chain employs TRBV11-2 and TRBJ1-5; D possibly corresponds to TRBD1 (5 bases). V lost 0 bases to trimming and J lost 6 bases, with 6 bases between them. Per the germline V gene, CDR1 is SGHAT and CDR2 is FQNNGV. The CDR3 consists of 13 residues. The CDR3 is CASSLDRGQPQHF. CDR3 in DNA: TGTGCCAGCAGCTTAGATAGGGGTCAGCCCCAGCATTTT.